Presented here are 30 T cell receptor beta chains from one specimen sequenced in a study of cytomegalovirus exposure and HLA in healthy donors. Primers for the PCR totalled 60 Vbeta and 13 Jbeta. Only in-frame clones appear in the TCRdb table, and some are missing; sequencing was by immunoSEQ multiplex PCR. In the table there are approximately 170,000 clones, around 80% of which are singletons. The sample consisted of PBMCs. The origin of the receptors is a male donor in good health and CMV-seronegative.

This clone was detected only a few times. This rearrangement joins TRBV5-4 to TRBJ1-1; D is possibly TRBD1 (6 bases). Trimming pared 3 bases from V and 8 bases from J, leaving 14 bases between. This CDR3 contains 13 residues. The germline CDR1 and CDR2 sequences are SGHNT and YYREEE (reference sequence). CDR3 loop: CASSSPGQIEAFF. CDR3 bases: TGTGCCAGCAGCTCCCCCGGACAGATAGAAGCTTTCTTT.

J is TRBJ2-7 and V is TRBV6-5; perhaps TRBD1 as D (6 bases). Per the germline V gene, CDR1 is MNHEY and CDR2 is SVGAGI. Between the trimmed V and J ends, which lost 6 bases and 3 bases, there was a span of 15 bases. The length of the CDR3 is 14 residues. Written as DNA, the CDR3 is TGTGCCAGCAGAATGACAGGCACCTACTACGAGCAGTACTTC. Translating gives CASRMTGTYYEQYF.

V is TRBV7-9 and J is TRBJ1-4, with D tentatively TRBD1 (5 bases). Trimming removed 5 bases at V and 8 bases at J, with 12 bases between. The CDR3 totals 13 residues. CDR1 and CDR2 (germline): SEHNR, FQNEAQ (reference sequence). The CDR3 loop reads CASSPSGEEKLFF. CDR3 DNA: TGTGCCAGCAGCCCCTCGGGGGAGGAAAAACTGTTTTTT.

V gene TRBV27 combines with J gene TRBJ1-2, with 8 bases matching TRBD1. This CDR3 is built from 14 residues. CDR1 MNHEY and CDR2 SMNVEV come from the germline V gene (reference sequence). The V gene end was trimmed by 0 bases and the J gene end by 8 bases; junction bases not matched to a gene: 5. The CDR3 here is CASSLSTGAYGYTF. CDR3 in DNA: TGTGCCAGCAGTTTATCGACAGGGGCTTACGGCTACACCTTC.

This clone was picked up one time. The genes are TRBV5-4 and TRBJ2-2, with 9 bases identical to TRBD2. V shed 1 base and J 3 bases; nucleotides not matched to a gene: 10. The CDR3 has 18 amino acids. Germline values: CDR1 SGHNT, CDR2 YYREEE (reference sequence). The CDR3 coding sequence is TGTGCCAGCAGCTTGAAAGGGCTAGCGGGGACTTACACCGGGGAGCTGTTTTTT. Protein sequence: CASSLKGLAGTYTGELFF.

The chain uses TRBV10-3 and TRBJ2-1; TRBD1 is a possible D gene (6 bases). Trimming shortened V by 4 bases and J by 0 bases, and 16 bases separated the two germline ends. Germline values: CDR1 ENHRY, CDR2 SYGVKD. CDR3 length equals 17 residues. The CDR3 sequence is CAISGRTDSGSYNEQFF. DNA of the CDR3: TGTGCCATCAGTGGACGGACAGATTCCGGCTCCTACAATGAGCAGTTCTTC.

The gene calls are TRBV27 and TRBJ1-2; D not resolved. Looked up from germline, CDR1 is MNHEY and CDR2 is SMNVEV (reference sequence). This CDR3 has 14 amino acids. Trimming took off 5 bases at V and 0 bases at J, with 10 bases between the two ends. The CDR3 sequence: CASSPMRANYGYTF. The DNA for the CDR3 is TGTGCCAGCAGTCCGATGCGAGCTAACTATGGCTACACCTTC.

This rearrangement joins TRBV29-1 to TRBJ2-2; D is perhaps TRBD2 (6 bases). The CDR3 consists of 15 residues. Trimming shortened V by 0 bases and J by 4 bases, and 12 bases separated the two germline ends. The germline V gene encodes CDR1 SQVTM and CDR2 ANQGSEA. CDR3 residues: CSVEEPGAATGELFF. CDR3 sequence (DNA): TGCAGCGTTGAAGAGCCGGGAGCGGCCACCGGGGAGCTGTTTTTT.

The V gene is TRBV7-9, the J gene TRBJ2-1; the match to TRBD2 covers 7 bases. Germline lookup yields CDR1 SEHNR and CDR2 FQNEAQ (reference sequence). The CDR3 length is 14 residues. After removal of 3 bases from V and 8 bases from J, the junction contained 7 bases not matched to a gene. CDR3 DNA: TGTGCCAGCAGCTTTGTGGGGGAGGGTTATGAGCAGTTCTTC. It is translated as CASSFVGEGYEQFF.

The chain joins TRBV5-4 to TRBJ1-4; D not resolved. Trimming cost V 4 bases and J 0 bases, with 10 bases left between them. Germline V lookup: CDR1 SGHNT, CDR2 YYREEE (reference sequence). This CDR3 comprises 15 residues. DNA for the CDR3: TGTGCCAGCAGCCAGACTACTGCAACTAATGAAAAACTGTTTTTT. Protein sequence: CASSQTTATNEKLFF.

This rearrangement joins TRBV6-5 to TRBJ2-2; D possibly corresponds to TRBD2 (5 bases). The CDR3 has 15 amino acids. Germline-derived CDR1 and CDR2 are MNHEY and SVGAGI. Trimming removed 0 bases from V and 4 bases from J, with 9 bases in between. For the CDR3, the DNA is TGTGCCAGCAGTTACTCCATCGGGGTCACCGGGGAGCTGTTTTTT. It codes for CASSYSIGVTGELFF.

This clone came up a few times. This sequence joins TRBV28 and TRBJ2-3; TRBD2 matches at 14 bases. There are 21 residues in the CDR3. With V trimmed by 3 bases and J by 0 bases, 14 bases remained unmatched. Germline CDR1 is MDHEN and CDR2 is SYDVKM. Here the CDR3 DNA reads TGTGCCAGCAGTTTCCCAGTCAGTTGGACTAGCGGGAGGTCTAGCACAGATACGCAGTATTTT. Protein product: CASSFPVSWTSGRSSTDTQYF. Based on the CDR3 plus reference TRBV28 and TRBJ2-3, the full variable domain is DVKVTQSSRYLVKRTGEKVFLECVQDMDHENMFWYRQDPGLGLRLIYFSYDVKMKEKGDIPEGYSVSREKKERFSLILESASTNQTSMYLCASSFPVSWTSGRSSTDTQYFGPGTRLTVL.

This rearrangement joins TRBV6-5 to TRBJ1-2; D is unresolved. This CDR3 has 13 amino acids. Germline assignment: CDR1 MNHEY and CDR2 SVGAGI. V lost 6 bases and J 4 bases, leaving 12 bases between the germline ends. CDR3 nucleotides: TGTGCCAGCAGGCTAGGACTGAGCTATGGCTACACCTTC. It specifies CASRLGLSYGYTF.

This chain connects TRBV28 to TRBJ1-2, with D unclear. The length of the CDR3 is 12 residues. With 6 bases removed from V and 2 bases from J, the gap between germline ends came to 7 bases. Germline values: CDR1 MDHEN, CDR2 SYDVKM. CDR3 sequence (DNA): TGTGCCAGCAGGCAGGTCAACTATGGCTACACCTTC. It codes for CASRQVNYGYTF.

This sequence joins TRBV11-2 and TRBJ2-2, with a weak D call TRBD2 (5 bases). The CDR3 spans 16 residues. Germline V lookup: CDR1 SGHAT, CDR2 FQNNGV. V was shortened by 6 bases and J by 6 bases, with 20 bases between the two germline ends. This chain's CDR3 is CASRGIGIGRAGELFF. The CDR3 coding sequence is TGTGCCAGCAGGGGCATCGGGATCGGACGGGCCGGGGAGCTGTTTTTT.

This clone was picked up one time. This chain links TRBV11-3 with TRBJ2-5, with 7 bases aligning to TRBD1. The germline gives CDR1 SGHNT, CDR2 YENEEA. The V and J ends lost 5 bases and 1 base, in that order; junction bases with no gene match: 4. This CDR3 has 14 amino acids. The CDR3 is CASSHRDSQETQYF. The CDR3 coding sequence is TGTGCCAGCAGCCACCGGGACAGCCAAGAGACCCAGTACTTC.

CDR3 nucleotides: TGTGCCAGTAGTGCCCGGGACAGGGGGAATTCACCCCTCCACTTT. Amino acid sequence: CASSARDRGNSPLHF. The chain joins TRBV19 to TRBJ1-6; TRBD1 aligns across 11 bases. Germline CDR1 is LNHDA and CDR2 is SQIVND (reference sequence). The V and J ends lost 5 bases and 7 bases, in that order; junction bases with no gene match: 4. This CDR3 has 15 amino acids.

This clone was detected only once. The gene calls are TRBV7-9 and TRBJ1-5, with 11 nucleotides matching TRBD1. With 0 bases clipped from V and 2 bases from J, the junction kept 9 bases outside the gene matches. Germline assignment: CDR1 SEHNR and CDR2 FQNEAQ (reference sequence). The CDR3 is 19 residues long. CDR3 nucleotide sequence: TGTGCCAGCAGCTTAGCCTTAGGACAGGGGGCCTTTGGCAATCAGCCCCAGCATTTT. Translation: CASSLALGQGAFGNQPQHF.

The J gene is TRBJ2-5, the V gene TRBV5-4; TRBD2 might be the D (6 bases). Trimming cost V 1 base and J 4 bases, with 26 bases left between them. The V gene's germline CDR1 is SGHNT and CDR2 YYREEE (reference sequence). The CDR3 length is 19 residues. CDR3 loop: CASSLSLPGPHIGGETQYF. DNA for the CDR3: TGTGCCAGCAGCTTGAGTTTGCCGGGACCCCACATCGGGGGAGAGACCCAGTACTTC.

The gene calls are TRBV7-2 and TRBJ2-2; 7 bases agree with TRBD2. The V and J ends lost 5 bases and 6 bases, in that order; junction bases with no gene match: 9. CDR3 size: 15 residues. Germline CDR1 and CDR2: SGHTA and FQGNSA. The CDR3 loop reads CASSPTSGRAGELFF. DNA for the CDR3: TGTGCCAGCAGCCCGACTAGTGGGAGGGCCGGGGAGCTGTTTTTT.

The V gene is TRBV7-2, the J gene TRBJ1-1, with D perhaps TRBD1 (6 bases). The CDR3 totals 12 residues. Trimming removed 5 bases from V and 7 bases from J, with 11 bases in between. In germline, CDR1 is SGHTA, CDR2 FQGNSA. Here the CDR3 reads CASSPQGCEAFF. DNA of the CDR3: TGTGCCAGCAGCCCACAGGGCTGTGAAGCTTTCTTT.

This chain links TRBV7-8 with TRBJ1-6; TRBD1 matches 7 bases. This CDR3 comprises 17 residues. V lost 4 bases, J lost 7 bases, and 13 bases stayed unmatched. The V gene's germline CDR1 is SGHVS and CDR2 FQNEAQ. In DNA, the CDR3 is TGTGCCAGCAGCTCACGCGACAGGGCCCTTGGGAATTCACCCCTCCACTTT. Amino acid sequence: CASSSRDRALGNSPLHF.

The chain carries TRBV5-6 and TRBJ2-5, with a weak D call TRBD1 (5 bases). V lost 1 base and J 5 bases, leaving 12 bases between the germline ends. Germline V gives CDR1 SGHDT, CDR2 YYEEEE. The CDR3 totals 14 residues. Here the CDR3 reads CASSLRQGLETQYF. The CDR3 nucleotides are TGTGCCAGCAGCTTGCGGCAGGGCCTGGAGACCCAGTACTTC. The whole variable domain, filled in from reference TRBV5-6 and TRBJ2-5, reads DAGVTQSPTHLIKTRGQQVTLRCSPKSGHDTVSWYQQALGQGPQFIFQYYEEEERQRGNFPDRFSGHQFPNYSSELNVNALLLGDSALYLCASSLRQGLETQYFGPGTRLLVL.

This chain connects TRBV5-1 to TRBJ1-6, with 7 nucleotides matching TRBD1. CDR1 is SGHRS, CDR2 YFSETQ, per germline. There are 15 residues in the CDR3. Germline trimming cut 5 bases from V and 5 bases from J; bases unmatched to any gene: 7. CDR3 in amino acids: CASRRDRADNSPLHF. In nucleotides, the CDR3 is TGCGCCAGCAGACGTGACAGGGCTGATAATTCACCCCTCCACTTT.

V and J are TRBV9 and TRBJ2-1; 9 nucleotides agree with TRBD1. The CDR3 is 14 amino acids. Germline CDR1 is SGDLS and CDR2 is YYNGEE. J lost 10 bases, V lost 4 bases, and 9 bases had no gene match. The CDR3 coding sequence is TGTGCCAGCAGCTCAGGACAGGGGTTCGGCGAGCAGTTCTTC. As protein: CASSSGQGFGEQFF.

In its sample, this clone was seen once. Sequence at one end of the junction differs from germline and may be a read error. The V call is TRBV6-5, the J call TRBJ1-2; 8 nucleotides agree with TRBD1. The CDR3 has 13 residues. Germline CDR1 reads MNHEY; CDR2 reads SVGAGI. The chain's CDR3 is CASSWQGANGYAF. The CDR3 DNA sequence: TGTGCCAGCAGTTGGCAGGGGGCGAATGGCTACGCCTTC.

The chain uses TRBV7-2 and TRBJ2-5; D gene ambiguous. The ends were cut back, 1 base at V and 4 bases at J, with 7 bases in the middle. The germline V gene has CDR1 SGHTA and CDR2 FQGNSA. The CDR3 runs 13 residues. The CDR3 DNA is TGTGCCAGCAGCTTAGGCGGCGGAGAGACCCAGTACTTC. Translation: CASSLGGGETQYF.

This clone was counted many times. This sequence joins TRBV5-1 and TRBJ1-2; TRBD1 aligns across 10 bases. Germline values: CDR1 SGHRS, CDR2 YFSETQ. V lost 6 bases and J lost 4; bases outside the gene matches: 6. This CDR3 has 14 amino acids. CDR3 bases: TGCGCCAGCAAAACCGGGACAGGGGCCTATGGCTACACCTTC. Translated: CASKTGTGAYGYTF.

The chain couples TRBV11-3 to TRBJ1-1; possible D gene TRBD1, 5 bases. This CDR3 is built from 14 residues. Per the germline V gene, CDR1 is SGHNT and CDR2 is YENEEA. Trimming removed 1 base from V and 7 bases from J, with 13 bases in between. The CDR3 nucleotides are TGTGCCAGCAGCTTAGGGAGTTCGCAGGGTGAAGCTTTCTTT. Translating gives CASSLGSSQGEAFF. The entire variable domain, with the rest obtained from reference TRBV11-3 and TRBJ1-1, is as follows: EAGVVQSPRYKIIEKKQPVAFWCNPISGHNTLYWYLQNLGQGPELLIRYENEEAVDDSQLPKDRFSAERLKGVDSTLKIQPAELGDSAVYLCASSLGSSQGEAFFGQGTRLTVV.

Only a few counts were recorded for this clone. The rearrangement joins TRBV6-1 to TRBJ1-1, with 8 bases matching TRBD1. The CDR3 is 17 amino acids. From germline, CDR1 is MNHNS and CDR2 SASEGT. V lost 2 bases, J lost 0 bases, and 8 bases stayed unmatched. CDR3 sequence: CASSEWGTGFMNTEAFF. The CDR3, as DNA: TGTGCCAGCAGTGAATGGGGGACAGGCTTTATGAACACTGAAGCTTTCTTT.